The 21 T cell receptor beta chains below all came from one sample that was sequenced in a study of liver allograft versus peripheral blood T cells. Study-wide background: Hepatic allograft T cell receptor repertoires were evaluated relative to those present in recipients' peripheral blood.

MiXCR was run by TCRdb on the reads, yielding one entry per CDR3 protein. Of thousands of distinct CDR3 sequences detected, around a sixth appear once; the ten largest clones hold 6% to 9%. The receptors originated from a human patient who had a liver transplant. Part of the T cells may come from the graft donor.

The chain uses TRBV7-4 and TRBJ1-5, with D unclear. The CDR3 contains 12 residues. Per germline, CDR1 SGHVT and CDR2 SQSDAQ. V lost 9 bases to trimming and J lost 5 bases, with 11 bases between them. The CDR3 DNA sequence: TGTGCCAGAAGCACCCCTTATCAGCCCCAGCATTTT. Protein product: CARSTPYQPQHF.

In this sample, this clonotype turned up many times. The chain recombines TRBV28 with TRBJ2-7; no firm D call. The CDR3 is 14 amino acids. V lost 5 bases and J lost 1, with 12 bases in between. CDR1 MDHEN and CDR2 SYDVKM come from the germline V gene. CDR3 nucleotide sequence: TGTGCCAGCAGTGGCCCCAGGAGTTCCTACGAGCAGTACTTC. Amino acids: CASSGPRSSYEQYF.

By share, this clonotype ranks as medium-sized. This chain uses TRBV10-3 with TRBJ1-3; D uncertain. V was trimmed by 6 bases and J by 2 bases, leaving 11 bases between them. In germline, CDR1 is ENHRY, CDR2 SYGVKD. The CDR3 is 14 residues long. CDR3 DNA: TGTGCCATCAGCCCCCAGGTTCCTGGAAACACCATATATTTT. Its translation is CAISPQVPGNTIYF.

This clonotype is deemed medium-sized (0.01 to 0.1%). This rearrangement joins TRBV7-9 to TRBJ1-2; 8 bases line up with TRBD1. The CDR3 length is 13 residues. The V and J ends lost 11 bases and 5 bases, in that order; junction bases with no gene match: 10. The germline gives CDR1 SEHNR, CDR2 FQNEAQ (reference sequence). CDR3 in DNA: TGTGCCGGCGTATCAACAGGGGGGTATGGCTACACCTTC. This gives the protein CAGVSTGGYGYTF.

The rearrangement links TRBV6-5 to TRBJ1-5; D not certain. Germline values: CDR1 MNHEY, CDR2 SVGAGI. V lost 0 bases and J lost 6, with 12 bases in between. The CDR3 is 15 residues long. CDR3 protein: CASSYSSAGGQPQHF. CDR3 nucleotides: TGTGCCAGCAGTTACTCCTCGGCAGGTGGTCAGCCCCAGCATTTT.

This clonotype has ten or more counts. This chain connects TRBV12-3 or TRBV12-4 to TRBJ1-1; 8 bases fit TRBD1. The CDR3 contains 16 residues. V lost 5 bases, J lost 0 bases, and 8 bases stayed unmatched. CDR3 amino acids: CASSHRGFYMNTEAFF. For the CDR3, the DNA is TGTGCCAGCAGTCACAGGGGGTTCTACATGAACACTGAAGCTTTCTTT.

In the case of this clonotype: This sequence is one base from a far larger clone and is likely a read error. The CDR3 region has the DNA TGTGCCAGCCATGCCAGGGGGTCGATGGGTATATCCTATAATTCACCCCTCCACTTT. Translated, it gives CASHARGSMGISYNSPLHF. The J gene is TRBJ1-6, the V gene TRBV6-2 or TRBV6-3, with 7 bases lining up with TRBD1. The CDR3 is made up of 19 amino acids. J was trimmed by 1 base and V by 8 bases; bases with no gene match: 17. Per germline, CDR1 MNHEY and CDR2 SVGEGT.

This clonotype was picked up a small number of times. The J gene is TRBJ1-2, the V gene TRBV30; D uncertain. CDR1 is GTSNPN, CDR2 SVGIG, per germline (reference sequence). The ends were cut back, 0 bases at V and 0 bases at J, with 11 bases in the middle. The CDR3 consists of 15 residues. The CDR3: CAWSVWGEANYGYTF. CDR3 DNA sequence: TGTGCCTGGAGTGTATGGGGAGAAGCTAACTATGGCTACACCTTC.

This clonotype is judged medium-sized (0.01 to 0.1%). The J gene is TRBJ1-4, the V gene TRBV20-1, with D perhaps matching TRBD1 (6 bases). The CDR3 is 13 amino acids. Germline-derived CDR1 and CDR2 are DFQATT and SNEGSKA (reference sequence). Trimming pared 2 bases from V and 7 bases from J, leaving 11 bases between. Here the CDR3 DNA reads TGCAGTGCTAGACAGGGGTTGACTGAAAAACTGTTTTTT. Amino acid sequence: CSARQGLTEKLFF.

In its sample, this clonotype is medium-sized. The chain combines TRBV5-6 with TRBJ2-2; 10 bases line up with TRBD1. V lost 3 bases and J lost 5; bases outside the gene matches: 4. The CDR3 has 15 residues. The germline V gene encodes CDR1 SGHDT and CDR2 YYEEEE. CDR3: CASSSWDRGTGELFF. CDR3 nucleotides: TGTGCCAGCAGCTCCTGGGACAGGGGTACCGGGGAGCTGTTTTTT.

J is TRBJ1-4 and V is TRBV6-1; possibly TRBD1 for D (5 bases). The V gene lost 6 bases and the J gene lost 8 bases, with 19 bases spanning the gap. The CDR3 totals 15 residues. Germline V gene data show CDR1 as MNHNS and CDR2 as SASEGT. The CDR3 bases are TGTGCCAGCAGGGGTGGTAGGGGAGGAGTAGAAAAACTGTTTTTT. Residues: CASRGGRGGVEKLFF.

This clonotype has a count of ten or more. The chain couples TRBV20-1 to TRBJ1-2; weak D call: TRBD1 (5 bases). The germline V gene encodes CDR1 DFQATT and CDR2 SNEGSKA (reference sequence). The CDR3 has 11 residues. V was clipped by 3 bases and J by 7 bases, with 9 bases between them. For the CDR3, the DNA is TGCAGTGCTAGTCCAGGGAGTGGCTACACCTTC. Encoded protein: CSASPGSGYTF.

Ten or more counts support this clonotype. The V call is TRBV28, the J call TRBJ2-7; D is perhaps TRBD1 (6 bases). CDR3 length: 16 amino acids. Germline V lookup: CDR1 MDHEN, CDR2 SYDVKM. The V and J ends lost 2 bases and 0 bases respectively, with 14 bases between them. The chain's CDR3 is CASSLGEGENSYEQYF. The CDR3, as DNA: TGTGCCAGCAGTTTAGGAGAGGGGGAAAACTCCTACGAGCAGTACTTC.

This clonotype was recorded only once. V usage is TRBV11-2 and J usage is TRBJ1-6, with D perhaps matching TRBD1 (5 bases). V shed 1 base and J shed 8 bases, with 6 bases lying between them. Germline V lookup: CDR1 SGHAT, CDR2 FQNNGV. The CDR3 has 13 amino acids. For the CDR3, the DNA is TGTGCCAGCAGCTTAGGCAGGGATTCACCCCTCCACTTT. It is translated as CASSLGRDSPLHF. The entire variable domain, with the rest obtained from reference TRBV11-2 and TRBJ1-6, is as follows: EAGVAQSPRYKIIEKRQSVAFWCNPISGHATLYWYQQILGQGPKLLIQFQNNGVVDDSQLPKDRFSAERLKGVDSTLKIQPAKLEDSAVYLCASSLGRDSPLHFGNGTRLTVT.

The chain carries TRBV2 and TRBJ1-6; TRBD1 matches 8 bases. J lost 5 bases, V lost 7 bases, and 1 base had no gene match. Germline V gene sequence: CDR1 SNHLY, CDR2 FYNNEI. The CDR3 has 13 residues. Here the CDR3 reads CASTGQDNSPLHF. The CDR3 DNA follows: TGTGCCAGCACGGGACAGGATAATTCACCCCTCCACTTT.

In DNA, the CDR3 is TGTGCCAGCAGCTTGTCGGGGACAAACACCATATATTTT. Translated, it gives CASSLSGTNTIYF. The chain has TRBV7-9 and TRBJ1-3; TRBD1 is a possible D gene (5 bases). The CDR3 runs 13 residues. Trimming removed 3 bases from V and 6 bases from J, with 9 bases in between. Germline V gives CDR1 SEHNR, CDR2 FQNEAQ (reference sequence).

V and J are TRBV11-2 and TRBJ2-1, with 9 bases lining up with TRBD2. The J segment lost 7 bases and the V segment lost 1 base, leaving 5 bases of the junction unmatched. The length of the CDR3 is 15 residues. CDR1 is SGHAT, CDR2 FQNNGV, per germline. Here the CDR3 reads CASSLGRGGPNEQFF. Written as DNA, the CDR3 is TGTGCCAGCAGCTTAGGGCGGGGGGGCCCTAATGAGCAGTTCTTC. The whole variable domain, filled in from reference TRBV11-2 and TRBJ2-1, reads EAGVAQSPRYKIIEKRQSVAFWCNPISGHATLYWYQQILGQGPKLLIQFQNNGVVDDSQLPKDRFSAERLKGVDSTLKIQPAKLEDSAVYLCASSLGRGGPNEQFFGPGTRLTVL.

This clonotype occurred many times. The chain joins TRBV6-6 to TRBJ2-7, with 9 bases fitting TRBD1. The CDR3 consists of 13 residues. The germline V gene has CDR1 MNHNY and CDR2 SVGAGI (reference sequence). J was trimmed by 3 bases and V by 7 bases; bases with no gene match: 4. As DNA, the CDR3 is TGTGCCAGCAACCGGGACAGGGACTACGAGCAGTACTTC. Its translation: CASNRDRDYEQYF.

The rearrangement links TRBV20-1 to TRBJ2-7; no clear D. CDR1 and CDR2 (germline): DFQATT, SNEGSKA (reference sequence). The CDR3 covers 12 residues. V shed 4 bases and J shed 0 bases, with 7 bases lying between them. This chain's CDR3 is CSAIQSSYEQYF. In DNA form, the CDR3 reads TGCAGTGCTATTCAGAGCTCCTACGAGCAGTACTTC.

This clonotype ranks as medium-sized. The V call is TRBV9, the J call TRBJ1-3; D is ambiguous. V was pared by 4 bases and J by 4 bases, with 6 bases between. This CDR3 region has 12 residues. Germline values: CDR1 SGDLS, CDR2 YYNGEE. The CDR3 DNA reads TGTGCCAGCAGCACGTACGGAAACACCATATATTTT. Its translation is CASSTYGNTIYF.

This chain links TRBV2 with TRBJ1-2; D is unresolved. With 2 bases removed from V and 8 bases from J, the gap between germline ends came to 6 bases. The CDR3 is 11 residues long. In germline, CDR1 is SNHLY, CDR2 FYNNEI. The CDR3 sequence: CASSETDGYTF. The DNA for the CDR3 is TGTGCCAGCAGTGAAACCGACGGCTACACCTTC.